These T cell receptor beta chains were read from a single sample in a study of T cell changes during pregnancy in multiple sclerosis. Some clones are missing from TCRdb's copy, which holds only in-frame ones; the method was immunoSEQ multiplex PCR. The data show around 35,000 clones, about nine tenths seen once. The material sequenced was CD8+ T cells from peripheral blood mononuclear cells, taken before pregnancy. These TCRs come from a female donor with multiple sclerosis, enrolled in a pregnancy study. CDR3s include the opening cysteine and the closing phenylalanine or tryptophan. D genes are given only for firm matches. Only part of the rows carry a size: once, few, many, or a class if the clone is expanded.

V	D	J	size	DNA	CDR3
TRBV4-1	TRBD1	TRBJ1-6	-	TGCGCCAGCAGCCAAGAGAGACAGGGAGGTTATCAGTTAGGTTCACCCCTCCACTTT	CASSQERQGGYQLGSPLHF
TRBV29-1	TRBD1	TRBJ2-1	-	TGCAGCGTTCTGGGGACAGGGGGCATGGATGAGCAGTTCTTC	CSVLGTGGMDEQFF
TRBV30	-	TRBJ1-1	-	TGTGCCTGGAATGAGGTGATGAACACTGAAGCTTTCTTT	CAWNEVMNTEAFF
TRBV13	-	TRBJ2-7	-	TGTGCCAGCAGCTTATCGGCAGGGCCCGGGCAGCAGTACTTC	CASSLSAGPGQQYF
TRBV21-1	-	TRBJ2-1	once	TGTGCCAGCAGCAAAGAGCGGAAGATCCACAATGAGCAGTTCTTC	CASSKERKIHNEQFF
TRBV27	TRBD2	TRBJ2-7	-	TGTGCCAGCAGTTGGACTAGCGGGCATTACGAGCAGTACTTC	CASSWTSGHYEQYF
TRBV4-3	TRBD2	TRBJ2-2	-	TGCGCCAGCAGCCAAGACTCACGGTTAGCGGGGTCCGGGGAGCTGTTTTTT	CASSQDSRLAGSGELFF
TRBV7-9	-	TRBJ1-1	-	TGTGCCAGCAGCTTAGTGCAGTTGATGAACACTGAAGCTTTCTTT	CASSLVQLMNTEAFF
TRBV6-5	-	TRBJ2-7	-	TGTGCCAGCAGTTTCAGGGCCCCTACCTACGAGCAGTACTTC	CASSFRAPTYEQYF
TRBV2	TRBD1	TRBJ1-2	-	TGTGCCAACGGGGACAGGGCGAACTATGGCTACACCTTC	CANGDRANYGYTF
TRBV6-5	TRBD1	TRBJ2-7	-	TGTGCCAGCAGCTCGGGGACAGGGGTCTACGAGCAGTACTTC	CASSSGTGVYEQYF
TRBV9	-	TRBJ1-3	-	TGTGCCAGCAGCTTAGGACCGGGAGGAAACACCATATATTTT	CASSLGPGGNTIYF
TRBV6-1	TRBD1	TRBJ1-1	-	TGTGCCAGCCGGACAGGAATGAACACTGAAGCTTTCTTT	CASRTGMNTEAFF
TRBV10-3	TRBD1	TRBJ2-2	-	TGTGCCATCAGTGACACAGGACAGGTCGGGGAGCTGTTTTTT	CAISDTGQVGELFF
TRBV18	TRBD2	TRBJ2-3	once	TGTGCCAGCTCCGGGACTAGCGGGGGCCCTACACCCCACTATAGCACAGATACGCAGTATTTT	CASSGTSGGPTPHYSTDTQYF
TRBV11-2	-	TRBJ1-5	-	TGTGCCAGCGGACATCCGAATCAGCCCCAGCATTTT	CASGHPNQPQHF
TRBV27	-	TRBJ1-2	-	TGTGCCAGCAGTCCATATGTGGGGGCAAGCGATAATCTGAACTATGGCTACACCTTC	CASSPYVGASDNLNYGYTF
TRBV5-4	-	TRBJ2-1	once	TGTGCCAGCAGCCTGGGACTCGACGAGCAGTTCTTC	CASSLGLDEQFF
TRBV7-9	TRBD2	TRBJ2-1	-	TGTGCCAGCAGCTTAGGTAGCGGGAGCCCCCATGAGCAGTTCTTC	CASSLGSGSPHEQFF
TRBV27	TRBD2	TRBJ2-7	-	TGTGCCAGCAGAGCGATCCGGGACTACCAGCCCGAGCAGTACTTC	CASRAIRDYQPEQYF
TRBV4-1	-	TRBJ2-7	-	TGCGCCAGCAGCCCCTCGGGGGTAGCCGCCTACGAGCAGTACTTC	CASSPSGVAAYEQYF
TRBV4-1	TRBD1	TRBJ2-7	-	TGCGCCAGCAGCCAATCTTCGACAGGGTCATTGGGCGAGCAGTACTTC	CASSQSSTGSLGEQYF
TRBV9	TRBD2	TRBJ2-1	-	TGTGCCAGCAGCCCCTTCGGGGGGGACAATGAGCAGTTCTTC	CASSPFGGDNEQFF
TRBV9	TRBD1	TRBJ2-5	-	TGTGCCAGCAGCGACTTGACAGGGGGGCAAGAGACCCAGTACTTC	CASSDLTGGQETQYF
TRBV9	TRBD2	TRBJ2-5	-	TGTGCCAGCAGCGGCCGGACTAGCGGGGGGGTACACCAAGAGACCCAGTACTTC	CASSGRTSGGVHQETQYF
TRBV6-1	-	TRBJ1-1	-	TGTGCCAGCAGTGTACTCCTTATGAACACTGAAGCTTTCTTT	CASSVLLMNTEAFF
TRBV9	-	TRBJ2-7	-	TGTGCCAGCAGCGAGTCGGGACAAAGAACCTACGAGCAGTACTTC	CASSESGQRTYEQYF
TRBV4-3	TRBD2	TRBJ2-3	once	TGCGCCAGCAGCCAAGATGGTCCTAGCGGGGCGGCAGATACGCAGTATTTT	CASSQDGPSGAADTQYF
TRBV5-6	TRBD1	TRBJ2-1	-	TGTGCCAGCAGCAGAGCGGACAGGGTCAATGAGCAGTTCTTC	CASSRADRVNEQFF